This T cell receptor (beta chain) originates from a study of identical twins. Study conclusions and caveats: Conclusions came from cross-sectional statistical analysis, not from following the same donors. Possibly, invariant MAIT and iNKT cells partly confounded zero-insertion analyses.

This clonotype has just a few counts. The antigen is not known. Template switching introduced a universal primer site, and the cDNA bore unique molecular identifiers. Each CDR3 protein is one row after TCRdb ran MiXCR on the 5' RACE reads. Of hundreds of thousands of distinct CDR3 sequences in the sample, roughly an eighth were seen once. The material sequenced was memory (CD45RO+) T cells sorted from blood. This clonotype originated in a woman aged 18-29 years in good health.

DNA for the CDR3: TGTGCCAGCAGCCAACTGACAGGGGGTACGCAGTATTTT. Its protein product is CASSQLTGGTQYF. V gene TRBV14 combines with J gene TRBJ2-3; 9 bases match TRBD1. Germline loops: CDR1 SGHDN, CDR2 FVKESK. The CDR3 runs 13 residues. V lost 2 bases to trimming and J lost 8 bases; unmatched junction nucleotides: 2.